The sequence of this T cell receptor (beta chain) was determined in a study of T-cell reconstitution after alpha-beta-depleted transplantation in children. Preparation of the TCRbeta library used unique molecular identifiers. TCRdb reanalysed the PCR reads using MiXCR and keeps one entry per CDR3 protein. There are about 690,000 distinct CDR3 sequences in the sample; 16% occur only once, and 1.1% lies in the top ten. This clonotype was recorded many times. The CDR3 loop spans 11 amino acids. V lost 1 base and J lost 5, with 5 bases in between. The V gene's germline CDR1 is DFQATT and CDR2 SNEGSKA (reference sequence).

The sample was PBMCs from the stem cell graft donor, taken from the stem cell graft. The chain uses TRBV20-1 and TRBJ1-1; D not resolved. This receptor was identified in a human donor who donated a stem cell graft to a child with acute myeloid leukemia. The CDR3 nucleotides read TGCAGTGCTAGAGCCGCTACTGAAGCTTTCTTT. Protein: CSARAATEAFF.